The T cell receptor (beta chain) under discussion was sequenced for a study of blood T cell repertoires in COVID-19. As for the study in general: The United States, Italy and Spain provided the acute and convalescent COVID-19 samples. PBMCs, B-cell-depleted T cells, or T cells were the source of the cDNA or gDNA that made up the material.

Germline V gene lookup returns CDR1 SEHNR and CDR2 FQNEAQ (reference sequence). This CDR3 is built from 15 residues. Trimming took 5 bases from V and 4 from J, leaving 15 bases between them. The authors' processing: Estimated nucleated cell counts came from reference gene primer amplification. Profiled with immunoSEQ multiplex PCR; TCRdb holds only in-frame clones, not every one. V, J and clone size derive from that table, while D and trimming were established from the DNA sequence. The sample includes under 80,000 clones, 80% of them seen just once. This clone appeared once. The sample comprised peripheral blood. The source is a human donor in a cohort sampled during active COVID-19. The J gene is TRBJ1-3, the V gene TRBV7-9; unclear D gene. The CDR3 bases are TGTGCCAGCAGCCGTTATGGCCAGGCAGGAAACACCATATATTTT. As protein: CASSRYGQAGNTIYF.